This TCR beta chain was sequenced for a study of T cells in Graves' hyperthyroidism and ophthalmopathy. CDR1 LNHDA and CDR2 SQIVND come from the germline V gene (reference sequence). V shed 5 bases and J shed 8 bases, with 18 bases lying between them. The length of the CDR3 is 14 residues. For this clonotype: What it binds is not known.

Patients were excluded because of uncontrolled infection, other autoimmune disease, pregnancy or lactation. Study-wide results and caveats: Most thyroid clonotypes that were expanded above 0.001 also turned up in blood. Ophthalmopathy got predicted by the model a median about 6.5 months before its onset. Researchers report that a 13 V-J model separated ophthalmopathy from stable hyperthyroidism.

Amplified regions were TCR beta CDR3 sequences from RNA transcripts. Primed by the HTBI set, a first-round RT-PCR was run on the TCR CDR3. TCRdb called the multiplex PCR reads again in MiXCR, with one record for every CDR3 protein. The sample lists more than 40,000 distinct CDR3 sequences, around 48% seen once, with 30% to 35% in the top ten. The sample taken for sequencing was peripheral blood or thyroid tissue (not recorded which). This chain links TRBV19 with TRBJ1-2; D uncertain. The sequence was collected from a woman in her 50s with Graves' hyperthyroidism. Here the CDR3 reads CASSASGRSQGYTF. CDR3 DNA: TGTGCCAGTAGTGCCAGCGGCAGGTCCCAAGGCTACACCTTC.